A single TCR beta chain is shown here with its context. The antigen is unknown. As every portion of the isolated RNA was reverse transcribed, the sequencing read expressed TCRB transcripts. Assay: immunoSEQ multiplex PCR; the TCRdb copy retains only in-frame clones and omits some. The table includes approximately 23,000 clones, over 60% detected once. This specimen comes from a study of beta chain features in type 1 diabetes. Study-level results: Relative to healthy donors, patients appeared to have naive, central memory and Treg TCRB repertoires that were more similar.

Germline V gives CDR1 WSHSY, CDR2 SAAADI. This CDR3 spans 15 amino acids. Trimming cost V 3 bases and J 7 bases; bases outside gene matches: 8. Material: Tregs from blood. This TCR was sampled from a woman aged 40 to 50 in good health. The J gene is TRBJ2-1, the V gene TRBV10-2, with 8 bases lining up with TRBD2. The CDR3 DNA reads as TGCGCCAGCAGTGAAGTAGGGACTAGTAGGAATGAGCAGTTCTTC. Protein product: CASSEVGTSRNEQFF.